The T cell receptor (beta chain) under discussion was sequenced for a study of T cells in localized non-small cell lung cancer (dated by TCRdb to 2018 to 2021). Study-wide context: The study analyzed T cell repertoires of over 200 early-stage NSCLC patients, comparing tumors and uninvolved tumor-adjacent lungs. All 240 or so NSCLC patients in the cohort were treatment-naive and had localized lung tumors that were resected. Of the NSCLC patients, 129 were male and approximately 110 were female, and the mean age was around 66 years. Results the study describes overall, beyond this receptor: Higher T cell density in blood was associated with longer overall survival, whereas higher clonality in adjacent lung was associated with shorter survival. Of the top 100 tumor clones, a median of roughly 56 were detected in paired uninvolved adjacent lung; under 30 were also among that lung's top 100. The highest T cell clonality was observed in uninvolved tumor-adjacent lung, where clonality exceeded that of tumor, suggesting that antigenic responses were more focused in uninvolved tumor-adjacent lung. Because multi-region sequencing of the tumors was not done, intratumor heterogeneity could not be ruled out. Since the design was exploratory, TCR variables were selected using unadjusted p-values with no false-discovery rate correction.

From cysteine to phenylalanine, the CDR3 is 15 amino acids long. The sequence is cut down to CDR3 DNA, 45 bases in frame from base 1. The junction shows trimming of 3 bases on V and 0 bases on J, plus 7 bases between the germline ends. Reading the germline V gene gives CDR1 SGHRS and CDR2 YFSETQ. The immunoSEQ Assay was used to sequence TCR beta CDR3 regions from DNA. The published analysis was carried out like this. To compute T cell density, TCR beta template counts were normalized to usable DNA, which was estimated by amplifying housekeeping genes. Using the preseqR package, richness was estimated by extrapolating to 120,000 templates for tissue samples and 400,000 templates for PBMC samples. Clonality was taken to be one minus Pielou's evenness. Differential abundance testing on productive amino-acid clonotypes, with a minimum total count of 5 and an alpha of 0.1, was used to identify tissue-enriched TCRs. The Jaccard Index and the Morisita Overlap Index were used to quantify repertoire overlap between compartments. TCR beta CDR3s were clustered by GLIPH together with public tetramer-defined viral CDR3s, and at least three viral sequences plus V-gene enrichment were required for viral motifs. This immuneACCESS table, as held by TCRdb, lists in-frame sequences with V and J called but not all clones. Of the missing ones, under half trace to an unresolved V gene in checked studies; the others have no known cause. That table gives V, J and clone size, and the DNA gave D and trimming. This sample is represented by under 70,000 clones; just over 85% of them were singletons. 5.2% of the sample is in the top ten clones.

On this clone itself: There is no known antigen for this receptor. The input lacks base qualities; no much larger clone sits a single base away.

At diagnosis, tumor, uninvolved tumor-adjacent lung and peripheral blood were collected and then preserved as a mix of FFPE and fresh-frozen material. Blood samples were analyzed as peripheral blood mononuclear cells for TCR repertoire profiling. The TCR originated in a woman aged 40-70 years with stage I lung adenocarcinoma. The input for sequencing was peripheral blood, taken before any cancer treatment. The chain is made from TRBV5-1 and TRBJ1-6, with the D gene too uncertain to name. The nucleotide sequence is TGCGCCAGCAGCTCACACAGCTCCTATAATTCACCCCTCCACTTT. Its protein product is CASSSHSSYNSPLHF.